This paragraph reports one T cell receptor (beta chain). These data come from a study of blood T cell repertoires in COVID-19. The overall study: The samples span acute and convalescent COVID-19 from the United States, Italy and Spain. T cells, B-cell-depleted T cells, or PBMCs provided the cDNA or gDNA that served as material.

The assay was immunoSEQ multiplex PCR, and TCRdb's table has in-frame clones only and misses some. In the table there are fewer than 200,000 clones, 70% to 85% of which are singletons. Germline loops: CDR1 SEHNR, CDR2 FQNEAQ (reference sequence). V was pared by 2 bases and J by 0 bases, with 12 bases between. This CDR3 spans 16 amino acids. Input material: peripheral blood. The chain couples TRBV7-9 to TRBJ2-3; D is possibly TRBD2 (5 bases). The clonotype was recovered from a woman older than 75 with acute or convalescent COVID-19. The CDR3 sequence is CASSLLEPGSTDTQYF. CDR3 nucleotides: TGTGCCAGCAGCTTACTCGAGCCGGGAAGCACAGATACGCAGTATTTT.